This T cell receptor beta chain was sequenced during a study of T cells in tuberculosis. Looking at the study overall: The T cells targeted glucose monomycolate, a mycobacterial lipid, via CD1B. In South Africa, adults with active tuberculosis were compared with IGRA-negative and latently infected IGRA-positive adolescents. Whole-study findings and limits: Cases with active tuberculosis were adults, while controls were adolescents.

Time point in this sample: new active TB diagnosis, blood taken before or within 7 days of starting treatment. Active tuberculosis patients were new diagnoses, HIV-seronegative, South African, and aged 18 years or older. The germline gives CDR1 MDHEN, CDR2 SYDVKM. The CDR3 contains 16 residues. V was clipped by 4 bases and J by 0 bases; unmatched bases: 5. Only in-frame clones appear in the TCRdb table, and some are missing; sequencing was by immunoSEQ multiplex PCR. The sample shows under 40,000 clones, around 86% of them seen only once. On this clone: No antigen is known for it.

Material: PBMCs, obtained at tuberculosis diagnosis. The chain links TRBV28 to TRBJ1-1; TRBD1 matches at 10 bases. The clonotype comes from an adult with tuberculosis. The CDR3 region is CASSSRQGALNTEAFF. CDR3 bases: TGTGCCAGCAGTTCCCGACAGGGGGCCTTGAACACTGAAGCTTTCTTT.